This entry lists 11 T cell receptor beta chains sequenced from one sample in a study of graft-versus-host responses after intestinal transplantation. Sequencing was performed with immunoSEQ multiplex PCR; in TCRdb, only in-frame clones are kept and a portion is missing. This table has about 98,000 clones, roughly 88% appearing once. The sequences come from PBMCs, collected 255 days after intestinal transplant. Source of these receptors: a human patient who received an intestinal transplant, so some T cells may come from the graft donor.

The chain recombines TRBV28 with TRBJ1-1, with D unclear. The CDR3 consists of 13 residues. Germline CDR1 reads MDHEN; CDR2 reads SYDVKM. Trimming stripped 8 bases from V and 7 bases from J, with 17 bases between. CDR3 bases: TGTGCCAGCGGGCCCGGTCGAGGGAATGAAGCTTTCTTT. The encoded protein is CASGPGRGNEAFF. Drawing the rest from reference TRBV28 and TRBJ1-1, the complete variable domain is DVKVTQSSRYLVKRTGEKVFLECVQDMDHENMFWYRQDPGLGLRLIYFSYDVKMKEKGDIPEGYSVSREKKERFSLILESASTNQTSMYLCASGPGRGNEAFFGQGTRLTVV.

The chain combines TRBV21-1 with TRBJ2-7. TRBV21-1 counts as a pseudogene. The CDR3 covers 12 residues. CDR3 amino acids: CASSKDSYEQYF. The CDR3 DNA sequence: TGTGCCAGCAGCAAAGACTCCTACGAGCAGTACTTC.

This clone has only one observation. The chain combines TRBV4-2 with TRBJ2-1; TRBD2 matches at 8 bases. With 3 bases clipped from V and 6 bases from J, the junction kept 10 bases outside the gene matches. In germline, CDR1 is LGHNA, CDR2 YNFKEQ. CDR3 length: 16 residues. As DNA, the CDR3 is TGTGCCAGCAGCCAGGGGGAGCTAGCGGGCTCCAATGAGCAGTTCTTC. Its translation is CASSQGELAGSNEQFF.

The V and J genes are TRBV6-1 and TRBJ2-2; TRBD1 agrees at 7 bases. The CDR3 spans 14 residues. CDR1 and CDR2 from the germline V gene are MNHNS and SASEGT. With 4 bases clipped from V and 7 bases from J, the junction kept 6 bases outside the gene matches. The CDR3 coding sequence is TGTGCCAGCAGTGGGGACAGCCGACACGGGGAGCTGTTTTTT. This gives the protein CASSGDSRHGELFF.

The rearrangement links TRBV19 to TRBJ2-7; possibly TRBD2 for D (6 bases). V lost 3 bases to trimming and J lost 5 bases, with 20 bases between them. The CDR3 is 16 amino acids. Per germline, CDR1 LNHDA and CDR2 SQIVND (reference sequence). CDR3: CASSIGYSREADEQYF. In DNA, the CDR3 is TGTGCCAGTAGTATCGGCTACTCCAGGGAGGCCGACGAGCAGTACTTC. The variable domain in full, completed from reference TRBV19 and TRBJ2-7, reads DGGITQSPKYLFRKEGQNVTLSCEQNLNHDAMYWYRQDPGQGLRLIYYSQIVNDFQKGDIAEGYSVSREKKESFPLTVTSAQKNPTAFYLCASSIGYSREADEQYFGPGTRLTVT.

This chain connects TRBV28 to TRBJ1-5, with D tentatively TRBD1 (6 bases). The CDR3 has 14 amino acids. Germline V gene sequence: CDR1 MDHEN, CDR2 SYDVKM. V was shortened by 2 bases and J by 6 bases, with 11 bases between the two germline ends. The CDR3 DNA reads TGTGCCAGCAGTTTACAGGGGAAAAGTCAGCCCCAGCATTTT. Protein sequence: CASSLQGKSQPQHF.

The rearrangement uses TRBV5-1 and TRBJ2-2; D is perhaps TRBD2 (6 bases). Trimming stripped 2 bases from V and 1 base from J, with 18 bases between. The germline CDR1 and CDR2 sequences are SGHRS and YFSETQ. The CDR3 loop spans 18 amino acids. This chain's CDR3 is CASSFEGLGILNTGELFF. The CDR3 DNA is TGCGCCAGCAGCTTCGAGGGACTTGGGATTCTGAACACCGGGGAGCTGTTTTTT.

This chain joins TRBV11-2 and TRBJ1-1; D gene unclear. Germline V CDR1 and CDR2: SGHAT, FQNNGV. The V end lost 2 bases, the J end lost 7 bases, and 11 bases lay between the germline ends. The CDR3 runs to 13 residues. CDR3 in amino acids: CASSLNGWGEAFF. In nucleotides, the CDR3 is TGTGCCAGCAGCTTAAATGGATGGGGTGAAGCTTTCTTT. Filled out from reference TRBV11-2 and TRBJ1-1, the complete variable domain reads EAGVAQSPRYKIIEKRQSVAFWCNPISGHATLYWYQQILGQGPKLLIQFQNNGVVDDSQLPKDRFSAERLKGVDSTLKIQPAKLEDSAVYLCASSLNGWGEAFFGQGTRLTVV.

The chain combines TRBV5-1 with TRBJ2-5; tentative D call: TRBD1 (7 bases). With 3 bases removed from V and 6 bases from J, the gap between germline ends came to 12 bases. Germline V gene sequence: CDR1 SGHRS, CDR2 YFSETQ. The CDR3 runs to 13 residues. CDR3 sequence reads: CASSWTGGKTQYF. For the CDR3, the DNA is TGCGCCAGCAGCTGGACAGGAGGGAAGACCCAGTACTTC.

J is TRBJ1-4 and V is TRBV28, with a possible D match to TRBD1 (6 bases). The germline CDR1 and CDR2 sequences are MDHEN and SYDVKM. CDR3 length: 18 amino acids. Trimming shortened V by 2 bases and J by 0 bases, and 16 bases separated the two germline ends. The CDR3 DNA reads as TGTGCCAGCAGTTTAAACCCTCCGGGGGCCGCAACTAATGAAAAACTGTTTTTT. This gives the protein CASSLNPPGAATNEKLFF.

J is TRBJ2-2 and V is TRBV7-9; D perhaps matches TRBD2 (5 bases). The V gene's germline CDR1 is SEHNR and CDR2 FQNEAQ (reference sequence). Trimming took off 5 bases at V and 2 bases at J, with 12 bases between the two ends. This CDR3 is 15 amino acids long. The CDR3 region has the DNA TGTGCCAGCAGCCTGGACTGGTCAAACACCGGGGAGCTGTTTTTT. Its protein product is CASSLDWSNTGELFF.